Included here is one T cell receptor (beta chain) sequence, with context. This clone was observed a handful of times. The antigen this receptor binds is unknown. Base qualities were left out, and no much larger clone turns up one base away. The record originates from a study of siplizumab effects on memory and regulatory T cells (dated by TCRdb to about 2019). About the investigation overall: Paired mixed lymphocyte reactions were run with siplizumab at approximately 1 ug/mL and without drug, across fewer than ten responder-stimulator pairs. The study looked at the effect of siplizumab, an anti-CD2 antibody, on alloreactive T-cell subsets in allogeneic mixed lymphocyte reactions made from human PBMCs. Overall study outcomes, separate from this receptor: The suppressive function of proliferating Tregs from siplizumab cultures was not functionally confirmed. Roughly 75-95% of proliferating CD4+ or CD8+ clones could not be assigned a naive or memory phenotype. Among mappable alloreactive CD4+ clones, an average Treg-derived fraction of about 70% was observed with siplizumab, compared with roughly 27% in control reactions. The cumulative frequency of alloreactive sequences traceable to unstimulated CD4+ memory T cells was significantly reduced by siplizumab. Sequences below about 10^-5 frequency were poorly captured, so only a minor fraction of alloreactive clones could be mapped to unstimulated subsets. Unstimulated naive T cells appeared more diverse than memory T cells, and naive cells seemed to contribute substantially to the alloresponse.

The library relied on the immunoSEQ multiplex PCR assay. Each sample had 90,000 to 100,000 TCR templates assayed by the deep sequencing platform. Genomic DNA extracted from sorted T cells was the material used for TCRbeta CDR3 sequencing. The authors' analysis ran thus. Clonal analysis of TCRbeta CDR3 data was done in the R programming language. Comparing unstimulated samples against CFSE-low samples taken after the reaction was how alloreactive CD4+ and CD8+ clones were defined. By matching sequences to the repertoires of sorted unstimulated Treg and non-Treg cells, each alloreactive CD4+ clone was assigned a regulatory or non-regulatory origin. This is the immuneACCESS table as TCRdb keeps it, with only in-frame sequences that have V and J called. A part of the clones is gone; compared with another copy, unresolved V genes explain less than half, and the rest is unexplained. Clonal size and the V and J genes are those of that table, whereas D and trimming came from the DNA. The sample includes about 18,000 clones, with around half observed a single time. Clones ranked in the top ten supply roughly 5% of the sample.

Cells in the mixed lymphocyte reaction were cultured together at 37 degrees C for around 6 days. Responder PBMCs were labelled with CFSE, stimulator PBMCs were labelled with Violet Dye, and the two were mixed at a 1:1 ratio. TCRbeta CDR3 sequencing was performed on sorted unstimulated T cells and on proliferating T cells recovered from mixed lymphocyte reactions. Fresh whole blood from roughly 10 HLA-typed healthy donors was used to isolate PBMCs. Proliferating CFSE-low responder T cells were FACS-sorted after the mixed lymphocyte reaction for TCR sequencing. There are 16 amino acids in the CDR3, from cysteine to phenylalanine inclusive. Here the CDR3 DNA is all that survives: 48 bases in frame from base 1. Sequences KGHSH (CDR1) and LQKENI (CDR2) are obtained from the germline V gene. Compared with germline, V lacks 1 base and J lacks 3 bases; bases without a gene match: 7.

This receptor chain uses TRBV18 and TRBJ2-3; TRBD2 agrees with 7 junctional bases. This receptor was identified in a human donor in good health; the cells came from an allogeneic mixed lymphocyte reaction. The sequencing input was CFSE-low (dividing) CD4+ T cells sorted from an allogeneic mixed lymphocyte reaction. The DNA is as follows: TGTGCCAGCTCACCACAAGGACTAGGGGCGACAGATACGCAGTATTTT. Translated, this is CASSPQGLGATDTQYF.